Reported below is one T cell receptor beta chain. Sequenced by immunoSEQ multiplex PCR; TCRdb stores in-frame clones only, minus some. The table has about 100,000 clones, almost 80% seen once. This entry is derived from a study of blood T cell repertoires in COVID-19. Study-level background: Samples representing acute and convalescent COVID-19 were sourced from the United States, Italy and Spain. Sources were T cells, B-cell-depleted T cells, or PBMCs; the material itself was cDNA or gDNA.

Germline V gives CDR1 LGHDT, CDR2 YNNKEL (reference sequence). The V end lost 3 bases, the J end lost 6 bases, and 9 bases lay between the germline ends. The CDR3 runs 14 residues. This TCR was sampled from a man in his 70s with active or convalescent COVID-19. The sample comprised peripheral blood. V gene TRBV3-1 (or the pseudogene TRBV3-2) combines with J gene TRBJ1-6, with D tentatively TRBD1 (5 bases). The CDR3 sequence is CASSQDIGNSPLHF. CDR3 sequence (DNA): TGTGCCAGCAGCCAGGACATAGGTAATTCACCCCTCCACTTT.